This T cell receptor (beta chain) was profiled in a study of blood T cell repertoires in COVID-19. Study-wide background: Sources were T cells, B-cell-depleted T cells, or PBMCs; the material itself was cDNA or gDNA.

CDR1 and CDR2 from the germline V gene are SGHDT and YYEEEE. CDR3 length: 15 residues. V lost 4 bases to trimming and J lost 0 bases; unmatched junction nucleotides: 6. Clones were read by immunoSEQ multiplex PCR, and TCRdb kept only the in-frame ones, dropping some. The table shows roughly 500,000 clones, with 80% to 90% occurring only once. The sample taken for sequencing was peripheral blood. The J gene is TRBJ2-7, the V gene TRBV5-6, with TRBD2 identical over 8 bases. This clonotype was sampled from a young man with COVID-19, enrolled during active disease. DNA for the CDR3: TGTGCCAGCAGCCCTTTAGCGGGGCACTCCTACGAGCAGTACTTC. Its protein is CASSPLAGHSYEQYF. The complete variable domain, with remaining parts taken from reference TRBV5-6 and TRBJ2-7, reads DAGVTQSPTHLIKTRGQQVTLRCSPKSGHDTVSWYQQALGQGPQFIFQYYEEEERQRGNFPDRFSGHQFPNYSSELNVNALLLGDSALYLCASSPLAGHSYEQYFGPGTRLTVT.